The present T cell receptor (beta chain) was sequenced within a study of blood T cell repertoires in COVID-19 (dated by TCRdb to the early 2020s). With respect to the entire study: Samples from collaborators originated in the United States, Italy and Spain and spanned both the acute and convalescent phases of COVID-19. The prospective study material was composed of cDNA or gDNA derived from T cells, B-cell-depleted T cells, or PBMCs. Subjects who had been exposed to COVID-19, were actively infected with it, or had recovered from it provided the deeply sampled blood TCRbeta repertoires that made up the dataset. The repertoires were made available in a free public database intended to serve as a resource for research on the immune response to SARS-CoV-2. The samples were drawn from the first 160 participants of the ongoing ImmuneRACE study and from 1,254 subjects provided by 6 global collaborators. The sample metadata nearly always contained a de-identified subject ID, COVID-19 status, age in years and sex. HLA class I and class II types, where available, came from metadata supplied by the sample provider rather than from assay-based typing. Overall study results and their limits: The amount of clinical and demographic metadata varied by source and participant and was provided uncurated.

TCRbeta CDR3 regions were amplified from genomic DNA by means of the immunoSEQ Assay, a bias-controlled multiplex PCR. Processing in the source paper ran as follows. The number of nucleated cells in each sample was estimated from the amplification of reference gene primers within the assay. Sequence reads were collapsed and filtered to measure the absolute abundance of every unique TCRbeta CDR3 rearrangement. Productive Simpson clonality was computed per sample as the square root of Simpson's diversity index over productive rearrangements. TCRdb's version of the immuneACCESS table is confined to in-frame rearrangements and falls short of the full clone set. An unresolved V gene accounts for under half of the shortfall where checked; the remainder is of unknown origin. V and J calls and clone size follow that table, whereas D and trimming were derived from the DNA. This sample comprises 130,000 or so clones, about nine tenths of them detected only once. The biggest ten clones account for more than 9.5% of the sample.

Turning to this clone: No antigen is known for it. The input lacks base qualities; no much larger clone sits a single base away.

One collaborating source in Seattle enrolled patients during active infection and followed them longitudinally through the course of disease. Each collaborating institution followed its own protocols to collect whole blood in K2EDTA tubes. For TCRbeta analysis, collaborators shipped samples in one of three forms: frozen whole blood, isolated PBMCs, or DNA extracted from either of those sample types. Trimming takes 3 bases from V and 6 bases from J, and the germline ends sit 10 bases apart. The germline V gene gives CDR1 as SGHDT and CDR2 as YYEEEE. The CDR3, from cysteine to phenylalanine, totals 13 residues. Only the CDR3 region is kept as DNA, spanning 39 bases read in frame from base 1.

The sequence is built from TRBV5-6 and TRBJ1-5; the D gene is perhaps TRBD1, on 5 matching bases. The sample was peripheral blood. This TCR came from a woman aged 70-85 years with COVID-19, enrolled during active disease. For the CDR3, the sequence is CASSSGGGQPQHF. The base sequence is TGTGCCAGCAGCTCGGGGGGAGGTCAGCCCCAGCATTTT. Where the CDR3 stops, the reference TRBV5-6 and TRBJ1-5 genes take over; the full variable domain is DAGVTQSPTHLIKTRGQQVTLRCSPKSGHDTVSWYQQALGQGPQFIFQYYEEEERQRGNFPDRFSGHQFPNYSSELNVNALLLGDSALYLCASSSGGGQPQHFGDGTRLSIL.